Each of the 13 T cell receptor beta chains below was sequenced from the same sample in a study of human T cells and chemical hapten exposure. Time point defined: patch test 3, about 24 weeks after DPC sensitization. Described treatment: therapeutic diphenylcyclopropenone sensitization with weekly scalp DPC. TCRdb re-analysed the RACE reads in MiXCR, keeping a single row per CDR3 protein. The table lists tens of thousands of distinct CDR3 sequences, 10% to 15% of them singletons. The sample here was whole blood, taken in connection with sensitization to the hapten diphenylcyclopropenone (DPC). All receptors derive from a woman aged 50 to 60 with alopecia areata. Some clones in this sample may be carry-over from other donors' samples.

This clonotype was recorded at least ten times. V and J are TRBV12-3 or TRBV12-4 and TRBJ2-3, with TRBD1 as a possible D gene (5 bases). There are 15 residues in the CDR3. Trimming removed 3 bases from V and 2 bases from J, with 12 bases in between. CDR3 in amino acids: CASSLMAGPTDTQYF. CDR3 sequence (DNA): TGTGCCAGCAGTTTGATGGCAGGGCCCACAGATACGCAGTATTTT.

The J gene is TRBJ2-1, the V gene TRBV3-1; 9 bases are shared with TRBD1. V shed 4 bases, J shed 6 bases, and the junction held 7 bases outside the gene matches. This CDR3 spans 15 amino acids. Germline V lookup: CDR1 LGHDT, CDR2 YNNKEL (reference sequence). CDR3 sequence: CASSRGQGLSNEQFF. The CDR3 DNA is TGTGCCAGCAGCCGGGGACAGGGATTAAGCAATGAGCAGTTCTTC.

J is TRBJ2-5 and V is TRBV5-1; 9 nucleotides agree with TRBD1. J was trimmed by 2 bases and V by 2 bases; bases with no gene match: 7. The CDR3 covers 16 residues. Germline V gene lookup returns CDR1 SGHRS and CDR2 YFSETQ. CDR3 amino acids: CASSLPGQGPQETQYF. In nucleotides, the CDR3 is TGCGCCAGCAGCTTACCGGGACAGGGACCTCAAGAGACCCAGTACTTC.

Many counts were recorded for this clonotype. The chain couples TRBV29-1 to TRBJ2-7, with TRBD2 matching 8 bases. The CDR3 length is 12 residues. The trim removed 5 bases at V and 3 bases at J, leaving 3 bases unmatched. The germline V gene has CDR1 SQVTM and CDR2 ANQGSEA. The CDR3 sequence: CSVLSGDYEQYF. The CDR3 DNA is TGCAGCGTTCTTAGCGGGGACTACGAGCAGTACTTC.

This clonotype was observed many times. The chain joins TRBV6-6 to TRBJ2-5; D is undetermined. V was shortened by 7 bases and J by 2 bases, with 17 bases between the two germline ends. The CDR3 consists of 15 residues. Germline lookup yields CDR1 MNHNY and CDR2 SVGAGI (reference sequence). The CDR3 loop is CASNVADGPQETQYF. CDR3 bases: TGTGCCAGCAATGTCGCGGACGGTCCTCAAGAGACCCAGTACTTC.

This chain connects TRBV7-9 to TRBJ2-5; 7 bases map to TRBD1. Germline CDR1 SEHNR, CDR2 FQNEAQ (reference sequence). CDR3 size: 14 residues. The V segment lost 2 bases and the J segment 3 bases; nucleotides outside the gene matches: 3. CDR3 coding DNA: TGTGCCAGCAGCTTATATGACAGGGAAGAGACCCAGTACTTC. The encoded protein is CASSLYDREETQYF.

This clonotype was seen more than once but under ten times. The chain employs TRBV7-9 and TRBJ1-5; 7 positions match TRBD1. CDR3 length: 13 residues. With V trimmed by 3 bases and J by 8 bases, 4 bases remained unmatched. The germline V gene has CDR1 SEHNR and CDR2 FQNEAQ (reference sequence). CDR3 region: CASSFQGGEPQHF. DNA of the CDR3: TGTGCCAGCAGCTTTCAGGGGGGTGAGCCCCAGCATTTT.

At least ten counts were recorded for this clonotype. The rearrangement links TRBV20-1 to TRBJ2-3; maybe TRBD2 (6 bases). V was trimmed by 7 bases and J by 3 bases, leaving 14 bases between them. The CDR3 loop spans 13 amino acids. The V gene's germline CDR1 is DFQATT and CDR2 SNEGSKA (reference sequence). CDR3 DNA sequence: TGCAGTGTGGTGACTAGAGCTACAGATACGCAGTATTTT. This codes for CSVVTRATDTQYF.

This clonotype showed up many times. The CDR3: CASSPLIHTEAFF. Here the CDR3 DNA reads TGTGCCAGCTCACCACTCATCCACACTGAAGCTTTCTTT. The chain joins TRBV18 to TRBJ1-1; unclear D gene. V shed 1 base and J shed 3 bases, with 6 bases lying between them. The CDR3 has 13 residues. Germline loops: CDR1 KGHSH, CDR2 LQKENI.

The chain links TRBV10-1 to TRBJ2-2; D gene uncertain. CDR3 length: 14 residues. V lost 6 bases to trimming and J lost 5 bases, with 13 bases between them. Germline V gene sequence: CDR1 WNHNN, CDR2 SYGVQD (reference sequence). CDR3 nucleotides: TGCGCCAGCAGGGGCGCCCCTGGAACCGGGGAGCTGTTTTTT. This encodes CASRGAPGTGELFF.

This clonotype was seen many times. V and J are TRBV6-5 and TRBJ2-5; D unclear. The V gene lost 2 bases and the J gene lost 4 bases, with 8 bases spanning the gap. CDR3 length equals 13 residues. The germline V gene has CDR1 MNHEY and CDR2 SVGAGI. CDR3 sequence: CASSYVGSETQYF. CDR3 nucleotide sequence: TGTGCCAGCAGTTACGTCGGGTCAGAGACCCAGTACTTC.

The J gene is TRBJ2-1, the V gene TRBV4-1; 12 positions agree with TRBD2. The germline gives CDR1 MGHRA, CDR2 YSYEKL. This CDR3 has 14 residues. The V gene end was trimmed by 4 bases and the J gene end by 6 bases; junction bases not matched to a gene: 1. The CDR3 DNA reads as TGCGCCAGCAGCCTACTAGCGGGGGGCAATGAGCAGTTCTTC. Translated: CASSLLAGGNEQFF.

This clonotype was counted at least ten times. The chain links TRBV5-1 to TRBJ2-1; 8 bases are shared with TRBD2. The V and J ends lost 6 bases and 8 bases, in that order; junction bases with no gene match: 10. CDR1 and CDR2 (germline): SGHRS, YFSETQ. The length of the CDR3 is 14 residues. CDR3 DNA sequence: TGCGCCAGCATGCGGAGCGGGAGTCAGGATGAGCAGTTCTTC. As protein: CASMRSGSQDEQFF.